The T cell receptor (beta chain) described here comes from a study of shared clonotypes between healthy human individuals. Study findings and constraints: Generally, naive subsets (rather than memory subsets) showed larger estimated richness.

In the study's own analysis: ImmunoSEQ output lacked quality scores and full-length reads, limiting matched filtering. Profiled with immunoSEQ multiplex PCR; TCRdb holds only in-frame clones, not every one. V and J calls and clone size are those listed in that table; D and trimming were worked out from the DNA. The sample includes about 2.5 million clones, around 90% of them seen just once. A remark on this clone: Its matching antigen is unknown.

Splitting of CD4+ cells produced CD45RA+ naive and CD45RA-negative memory subsets. The V gene end was trimmed by 2 bases and the J gene end by 1 base; junction bases not matched to a gene: 7. CDR1 is SGHTA, CDR2 FQGNSA, per germline. The length of the CDR3 is 16 residues. This chain joins TRBV7-2 and TRBJ1-2, with 7 bases that match TRBD1. The sample taken for sequencing was naive CD4+ T cells from PBMCs. Subset: CD45RA+ positively selected. The clonotype comes from a man aged 18 to 30 in good health. Some clones in this sample may be carry-over from other donors' samples. DNA for the CDR3: TGTGCCAGCAGCTTACAAACAGGGGCGGTTAACTATGGCTACACCTTC. It specifies CASSLQTGAVNYGYTF. The full variable domain, completed using reference TRBV7-2 and TRBJ1-2, is GAGVSQSPSNKVTEKGKDVELRCDPISGHTALYWYRQSLGQGLEFLIYFQGNSAPDKSGLPSDRFSAERTGGSVSTLTIQRTQQEDSAVYLCASSLQTGAVNYGYTFGSGTRLTVV.